These 26 T cell receptor beta chains came from one sample sequenced in a study of PD-L1 blockade in urothelial cancer. Some clones are missing from TCRdb's copy, which holds only in-frame ones; the method was immunoSEQ multiplex PCR. The table lists 65,000 to 85,000 clones, approximately 90% of them singletons. Regarding time point: peripheral blood 6 weeks after treatment start. Source: PBMCs, taken around atezolizumab (anti-PD-L1) treatment. The receptors here all came from a woman of 80 years or more with urothelial cancer.

This chain connects TRBV7-9 to TRBJ1-4, with TRBD1 matching over 9 bases. Trimming took 5 bases from V and 12 from J; bases not matched to a gene: 10. The germline gives CDR1 SEHNR, CDR2 FQNEAQ (reference sequence). The CDR3 loop spans 14 amino acids. For the CDR3, the DNA is TGTGCCAGCAGCAGCGGGACAGGGCAATGGGAACTGTTTTTT. Its protein is CASSSGTGQWELFF.

The V and J genes are TRBV27 and TRBJ1-1; 7 nucleotides line up with TRBD1. Trimming removed 0 bases from V and 5 bases from J; junction bases left unmatched: 6. Germline V gene data show CDR1 as MNHEY and CDR2 as SMNVEV (reference sequence). This CDR3 spans 15 amino acids. CDR3 sequence reads: CASSLSEGAGTEAFF. The CDR3, as DNA: TGTGCCAGCAGTTTATCAGAGGGGGCAGGGACTGAAGCTTTCTTT.

The chain is built from TRBV29-1 and TRBJ2-1, with D perhaps matching TRBD2 (6 bases). The CDR3 runs 12 residues. CDR1 is SQVTM and CDR2 is ANQGSEA in the germline V gene. V was clipped by 6 bases and J by 6 bases, with 12 bases between them. The CDR3 DNA sequence: TGCAGCGTGCGGCGGGGAGGCAATGAGCAGTTCTTC. It specifies CSVRRGGNEQFF.

This sequence joins TRBV10-1 and TRBJ1-5; D gene uncertain. Germline assignment: CDR1 WNHNN and CDR2 SYGVQD (reference sequence). V lost 6 bases to trimming and J lost 5 bases, with 11 bases between them. CDR3 length: 13 residues. CDR3 residues: CASSESSYQPQHF. Written as DNA, the CDR3 is TGCGCCAGCAGCGAAAGTAGTTATCAGCCCCAGCATTTT.

The chain employs TRBV7-9 and TRBJ2-1; 10 positions match TRBD2. From germline, CDR1 is SEHNR and CDR2 FQNEAQ (reference sequence). The junction had 8 bases not matched to a gene; V was cut back by 5 bases and J by 4 bases. This CDR3 has 16 residues. The CDR3 bases are TGTGCCAGCAGCCCACTTAGCGGGAGGAGGTACAATGAGCAGTTCTTC. The encoded protein is CASSPLSGRRYNEQFF.

The CDR3 here is CASSFMSGVVNTEAFF. The CDR3 coding sequence is TGTGCCAGCAGTTTCATGTCAGGGGTGGTGAACACTGAAGCTTTCTTT. V and J are TRBV28 and TRBJ1-1; possibly TRBD1 for D (6 bases). This CDR3 spans 16 amino acids. Deletions cut 3 bases from V and 0 bases from J, with 14 bases between. Germline lookup yields CDR1 MDHEN and CDR2 SYDVKM.

The rearrangement joins TRBV7-9 to TRBJ2-1; 12 nucleotides match TRBD2. The CDR3 has 17 amino acids. Germline V lookup: CDR1 SEHNR, CDR2 FQNEAQ (reference sequence). Losses at the gene ends were 2 bases for V and 5 bases for J; bases not matched to a gene: 7. Here the CDR3 reads CASSLLASGRANNEQFF. CDR3 bases: TGTGCCAGCAGCTTATTAGCTAGCGGGAGGGCCAACAATGAGCAGTTCTTC.

The CDR3 DNA is TGTGCCACCAGCAGAGGGCAGGGGGCCTACAATGAGCAGTTCTTC. As protein: CATSRGQGAYNEQFF. V and J are TRBV15 and TRBJ2-1; 7 bases agree with TRBD1. Trimming at V came to 1 base and at J to 2 bases, leaving 2 bases not matched to a gene. Germline V gene sequence: CDR1 LNHNV, CDR2 YYDKDF (reference sequence). This CDR3 is built from 15 residues.

J is TRBJ2-3 and V is TRBV5-4, with D unclear. CDR3 length equals 13 residues. Trimming cost V 4 bases and J 0 bases, with 6 bases left between them. Per germline, CDR1 SGHNT and CDR2 YYREEE (reference sequence). The CDR3 nucleotides are TGTGCCAGCAGCAACAGAAGCACAGATACGCAGTATTTT. It yields the protein CASSNRSTDTQYF.

A single count supports this clone. This chain uses TRBV6-5 with TRBJ2-3; 8 bases match TRBD1. This CDR3 is built from 15 residues. Germline-derived CDR1 and CDR2 are MNHEY and SVGAGI. Trimming cost V 8 bases and J 1 base; bases outside gene matches: 8. DNA for the CDR3: TGTGCCAGCCTTCCAGGGGGCGGACGCACAGATACGCAGTATTTT. Its protein product is CASLPGGGRTDTQYF.

The V call is TRBV9, the J call TRBJ2-1; D call uncertain. V lost 0 bases to trimming and J lost 0 bases, with 10 bases between them. Looked up from germline, CDR1 is SGDLS and CDR2 is YYNGEE. This CDR3 spans 16 amino acids. CDR3 amino acids: CASSVGVGLSYNEQFF. The CDR3 DNA reads TGTGCCAGCAGCGTAGGGGTTGGGCTCTCCTACAATGAGCAGTTCTTC.

V gene TRBV27 combines with J gene TRBJ2-7; D gene ambiguous. Germline values: CDR1 MNHEY, CDR2 SMNVEV (reference sequence). The CDR3 contains 10 residues. The V and J ends lost 10 bases and 3 bases respectively, with 7 bases between them. CDR3 bases: TGTGCCACCCTCCTCTACGAGCAGTACTTC. Protein: CATLLYEQYF.

The chain links TRBV19 to TRBJ1-4; tentative D call: TRBD1 (5 bases). The CDR3 has 14 residues. Trimming cost V 5 bases and J 7 bases, with 14 bases left between them. Germline values: CDR1 LNHDA, CDR2 SQIVND (reference sequence). The CDR3 DNA follows: TGTGCCAGTAGTTTACAGGCGGTCAGTGAAAAACTGTTTTTT. This sequence encodes CASSLQAVSEKLFF.

This clone was observed a single time. The CDR3 here is CASRDRVYEQYF. DNA of the CDR3: TGTGCCAGCAGGGACAGGGTCTACGAGCAGTACTTC. The chain employs TRBV28 and TRBJ2-7, with 8 bases lining up with TRBD1. The CDR3 runs 12 residues. V trimming: 6 bases; J trimming: 3 bases; junction bases outside the gene matches: 1. Germline V lookup: CDR1 MDHEN, CDR2 SYDVKM.

The chain employs TRBV5-1 and TRBJ1-2, with D uncertain. The CDR3 is made up of 13 amino acids. Trimming took 6 bases from V and 4 from J, leaving 13 bases between them. Germline values: CDR1 SGHRS, CDR2 YFSETQ. CDR3 in DNA: TGCGCCAGCACCCCGAGTGCTGGCTATGGCTACACCTTC. Its protein product is CASTPSAGYGYTF.

The genes are TRBV5-1 and TRBJ2-5; a weak D match, TRBD2 (7 bases). With 7 bases removed from V and 2 bases from J, the gap between germline ends came to 15 bases. CDR1 and CDR2 (germline): SGHRS, YFSETQ. CDR3 length equals 14 residues. CDR3 bases: TGCGCCAGCGGGGAGAGGGGGGGACAAGAGACCCAGTACTTC. This translates into CASGERGGQETQYF.

The chain is built from TRBV2 and TRBJ2-7; D possibly corresponds to TRBD1 (6 bases). CDR3 length: 13 residues. Germline CDR1 is SNHLY and CDR2 is FYNNEI. The V end was cut by 10 bases, the J end by 1 base, with 14 bases between. The CDR3 DNA reads TGTGCCACCCAGTTCGGGACATCCTACGAGCAGTACTTC. It is translated as CATQFGTSYEQYF.

The chain is built from TRBV5-8 and TRBJ2-2; D not resolved. The CDR3 covers 15 residues. Per germline, CDR1 SGHTS and CDR2 YDEGEE. V shed 5 bases and J shed 0 bases, with 11 bases lying between them. In nucleotides, the CDR3 is TGTGCCAGCAGACTGGGCCGGACGAACACCGGGGAGCTGTTTTTT. Translated: CASRLGRTNTGELFF.

This sequence joins TRBV18 and TRBJ2-2, with D perhaps TRBD1 (6 bases). Germline-derived CDR1 and CDR2 are KGHSH and LQKENI. CDR3 size: 19 residues. The V gene lost 0 bases and the J gene lost 1 base, with 18 bases spanning the gap. For the CDR3, the DNA is TGTGCCAGCTCACCACCTTTTGGGGACAAAAGAATGAACACCGGGGAGCTGTTTTTT. Its protein product is CASSPPFGDKRMNTGELFF.

The count of this clone is one. The chain recombines TRBV7-3 with TRBJ2-1, with TRBD2 matching over 10 bases. CDR1 is SGHTA, CDR2 FQGTGA, per germline. Trimming removed 1 base from V and 0 bases from J; junction bases left unmatched: 12. The CDR3 is made up of 20 amino acids. The CDR3 reads CASSLRTDSGRQSSYNEQFF. The CDR3 bases are TGTGCCAGCAGCTTAAGGACGGATAGCGGGAGGCAGAGCTCCTACAATGAGCAGTTCTTC.

This clone was observed a single time. The rearrangement uses TRBV2 and TRBJ2-3; 7 nucleotides match TRBD2. CDR1 SNHLY and CDR2 FYNNEI come from the germline V gene. V lost 4 bases to trimming and J lost 2 bases; unmatched junction nucleotides: 9. The CDR3 contains 16 residues. As DNA, the CDR3 is TGTGCCAGCAGTGCCTGGGGGGGAGGTCCCACAGATACGCAGTATTTT. It yields the protein CASSAWGGGPTDTQYF.

This chain connects TRBV5-6 to TRBJ2-2; no clear D. Germline-derived CDR1 and CDR2 are SGHDT and YYEEEE. V lost 0 bases and J lost 6, with 3 bases in between. The CDR3 extends over 12 amino acids. The CDR3 DNA sequence: TGTGCCAGCAGCTTGGCCGCCGGGGAGCTGTTTTTT. It encodes CASSLAAGELFF.

This sequence joins TRBV10-2 and TRBJ2-1; 7 nucleotides match TRBD1. Germline CDR1 is WSHSY and CDR2 is SAAADI. Losses at the gene ends were 7 bases for V and 4 bases for J; bases not matched to a gene: 10. The CDR3 is 15 residues long. Written as DNA, the CDR3 is TGCGCCAGCACCTTAGACAGGGACCCTTACAATGAGCAGTTCTTC. This encodes CASTLDRDPYNEQFF.

This chain uses TRBV11-1 with TRBJ2-3; D uncertain. This CDR3 region has 11 residues. The germline V gene has CDR1 SGHAT and CDR2 FQDESV (reference sequence). Between the trimmed V and J ends, which lost 8 bases and 3 bases, there was a span of 6 bases. The DNA of the CDR3 is TGTGCCAGCCAAAAAACAGATACGCAGTATTTT. Translating gives CASQKTDTQYF.

The chain combines TRBV10-1 with TRBJ2-7; D not resolved. This CDR3 comprises 13 residues. V gave up 6 bases and J gave up 3 bases, with 12 bases separating them. Germline CDR1 is WNHNN and CDR2 is SYGVQD (reference sequence). This CDR3 is CASRTDSFYEQYF. The CDR3 DNA reads TGCGCCAGCAGAACTGACTCGTTCTACGAGCAGTACTTC.

The chain joins TRBV11-2 to TRBJ1-1; D gene uncertain. The CDR3 length is 14 residues. The germline V and J ends were trimmed by 5 bases and 5 bases, with 15 bases remaining between them. Germline V lookup: CDR1 SGHAT, CDR2 FQNNGV. The DNA for the CDR3 is TGTGCCAGCAGCCGGGAGGGTATTATAACTGAAGCTTTCTTT. The encoded protein is CASSREGIITEAFF.